This passage covers 14 T cell receptor beta chains from one sample sequenced in a study of control samples from healthy donors and cancer patients. Sequencing used immunoSEQ multiplex PCR; TCRdb keeps in-frame clones, though not all of them. The table lists roughly 100,000 clones, about 90% of them singletons. What was sequenced was blood. These receptors all come from a woman aged 18-29 years in good health.

The CDR3 loop is CASGPQRVNQPQHF. The DNA of the CDR3 is TGTGCTAGTGGTCCTCAGCGGGTAAATCAGCCCCAGCATTTT. The rearrangement uses TRBV12-5 and TRBJ1-5; D is ambiguous. This CDR3 has 14 amino acids. The V end lost 5 bases, the J end lost 4 bases, and 12 bases lay between the germline ends. Germline V lookup: CDR1 LGHNT, CDR2 FRNRAP.

The chain recombines TRBV4-1 with TRBJ2-3; 8 bases align to TRBD2. Trimming removed 0 bases from V and 4 bases from J; junction bases left unmatched: 6. This CDR3 is built from 16 residues. Germline V gives CDR1 MGHRA, CDR2 YSYEKL. The CDR3 sequence is CASSQDPSGSSDTQYF. Here the CDR3 DNA reads TGCGCCAGCAGCCAAGATCCCAGCGGGAGTTCAGATACGCAGTATTTT.

The chain is built from TRBV19 and TRBJ2-1; TRBD2 is a possible D gene (6 bases). Trimming removed 3 bases at V and 0 bases at J, with 12 bases between. The CDR3 loop spans 16 amino acids. Germline values: CDR1 LNHDA, CDR2 SQIVND (reference sequence). The CDR3 DNA is TGTGCCAGTAGTATCTCGTTGGGGGGCTCCTACAATGAGCAGTTCTTC. Protein product: CASSISLGGSYNEQFF.

V gene TRBV4-1 combines with J gene TRBJ1-2, with D possibly TRBD1 on 6 matching bases. V lost 0 bases to trimming and J lost 4 bases, with 12 bases between them. This CDR3 is 15 amino acids long. Germline lookup yields CDR1 MGHRA and CDR2 YSYEKL. CDR3 protein: CASSQDRGAGYGYTF. CDR3 nucleotide sequence: TGCGCCAGCAGCCAAGATCGGGGGGCAGGCTATGGCTACACCTTC.

This chain joins TRBV11-2 and TRBJ1-2, with D possibly TRBD1 on 5 matching bases. CDR1 and CDR2 (germline): SGHAT, FQNNGV. CDR3 length: 15 residues. With 0 bases removed from V and 4 bases from J, the gap between germline ends came to 12 bases. DNA for the CDR3: TGTGCCAGCAGCTTAGATTGGGGCGTTGTCTATGGCTACACCTTC. Its protein product is CASSLDWGVVYGYTF. Supplemented by reference TRBV11-2 and TRBJ1-2, the full variable domain reads EAGVAQSPRYKIIEKRQSVAFWCNPISGHATLYWYQQILGQGPKLLIQFQNNGVVDDSQLPKDRFSAERLKGVDSTLKIQPAKLEDSAVYLCASSLDWGVVYGYTFGSGTRLTVV.

DNA of the CDR3: TGTGCCAGCTACATCGGCGCGGGGGGATTAAGCGGCAATGAGCAGTTCTTC. This codes for CASYIGAGGLSGNEQFF. The chain has TRBV5-4 and TRBJ2-1; 8 nucleotides match TRBD2. With V trimmed by 7 bases and J by 6 bases, 18 bases remained unmatched. This CDR3 is 17 amino acids long. Germline CDR1 and CDR2: SGHNT and YYREEE (reference sequence).

The V gene is TRBV19, the J gene TRBJ2-1; possible D gene TRBD2, 6 bases. This CDR3 spans 14 amino acids. Germline V lookup: CDR1 LNHDA, CDR2 SQIVND (reference sequence). V lost 8 bases and J lost 8, with 19 bases in between. CDR3 residues: CASGAGPNIDEQFF. The DNA of the CDR3 is TGTGCCAGTGGGGCGGGACCGAACATCGATGAGCAGTTCTTC.

The J gene is TRBJ1-5, the V gene TRBV7-2; D is perhaps TRBD1 (6 bases). The V end was cut by 2 bases, the J end by 2 bases, with 7 bases between. The CDR3 has 14 residues. Germline CDR1 and CDR2: SGHTA and FQGNSA. The CDR3 DNA follows: TGTGCCAGCAGCTTATACAGGGGCAATCAGCCCCAGCATTTT. It is translated as CASSLYRGNQPQHF.

This chain joins TRBV28 and TRBJ1-1; possible D gene TRBD1, 6 bases. V was trimmed by 6 bases and J by 4 bases, leaving 18 bases between them. CDR3 size: 15 residues. CDR1 and CDR2 (germline): MDHEN, SYDVKM. DNA of the CDR3: TGTGCCAGCAGCTGGGCCCAGGGGCTTGGCACTGAAGCTTTCTTT. Its translation: CASSWAQGLGTEAFF.

The CDR3 DNA follows: TGTGCCAGCAGCTCGTTAACAGGGGGCCGGGGTGGCTACACCTTC. This sequence encodes CASSSLTGGRGGYTF. The chain uses TRBV11-2 and TRBJ1-2, with 9 bases aligning to TRBD1. Trimming took 4 bases from V and 7 from J; bases not matched to a gene: 10. Germline V gene sequence: CDR1 SGHAT, CDR2 FQNNGV. CDR3 size: 15 residues. The full variable domain, completed using reference TRBV11-2 and TRBJ1-2, is EAGVAQSPRYKIIEKRQSVAFWCNPISGHATLYWYQQILGQGPKLLIQFQNNGVVDDSQLPKDRFSAERLKGVDSTLKIQPAKLEDSAVYLCASSSLTGGRGGYTFGSGTRLTVV.

The rearrangement uses TRBV5-6 and TRBJ2-5, with 7 positions matching TRBD2. The CDR3 consists of 16 residues. V dropped 0 bases and J dropped 5; count of bases not matched to a gene: 10. Germline V gene sequence: CDR1 SGHDT, CDR2 YYEEEE. The chain's CDR3 is CASSLGAGTIVETQYF. The CDR3 DNA follows: TGTGCCAGCAGCTTGGGGGCCGGGACTATAGTGGAGACCCAGTACTTC.

The V and J genes are TRBV3-1 (or the pseudogene TRBV3-2) and TRBJ2-3; no clear D. The CDR3 contains 14 residues. V lost 4 bases to trimming and J lost 0 bases, with 8 bases between them. Germline V CDR1 and CDR2: LGHDT, YNNKEL (reference sequence). CDR3 DNA: TGTGCCAGCAGCCCCCCCCGTAGCACAGATACGCAGTATTTT. Amino acid sequence: CASSPPRSTDTQYF.

This sequence joins TRBV3-1 (or the pseudogene TRBV3-2) and TRBJ1-4, with 8 bases that match TRBD1. The germline gives CDR1 LGHDT, CDR2 YNNKEL (reference sequence). The CDR3 runs to 18 residues. With 3 bases clipped from V and 0 bases from J, the junction kept 9 bases outside the gene matches. The CDR3 region is CASSQRTGFIPTNEKLFF. The CDR3 nucleotides read TGTGCCAGCAGCCAGAGGACAGGGTTTATTCCAACTAATGAAAAACTGTTTTTT.

This clone showed up just a few times. The V and J genes are TRBV4-2 and TRBJ2-7, with TRBD1 matching over 8 bases. Germline values: CDR1 LGHNA, CDR2 YNFKEQ. Germline trimming cut 4 bases from V and 5 bases from J; bases unmatched to any gene: 13. This CDR3 comprises 16 residues. The CDR3 spells CASSPQAGQGAHEQYF. The DNA of the CDR3 is TGTGCCAGCAGCCCACAGGCGGGTCAGGGGGCCCACGAGCAGTACTTC.